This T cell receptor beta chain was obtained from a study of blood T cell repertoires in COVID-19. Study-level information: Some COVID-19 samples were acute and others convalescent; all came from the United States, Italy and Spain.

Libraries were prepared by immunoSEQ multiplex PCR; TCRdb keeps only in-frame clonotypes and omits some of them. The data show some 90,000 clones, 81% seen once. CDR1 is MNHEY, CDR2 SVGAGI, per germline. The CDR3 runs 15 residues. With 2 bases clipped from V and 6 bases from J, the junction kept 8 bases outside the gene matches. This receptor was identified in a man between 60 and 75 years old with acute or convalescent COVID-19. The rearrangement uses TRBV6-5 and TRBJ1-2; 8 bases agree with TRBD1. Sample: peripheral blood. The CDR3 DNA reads TGTGCCAGCAGTTACCGGTACGGACAGGGACATGGCTACACCTTC. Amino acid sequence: CASSYRYGQGHGYTF.